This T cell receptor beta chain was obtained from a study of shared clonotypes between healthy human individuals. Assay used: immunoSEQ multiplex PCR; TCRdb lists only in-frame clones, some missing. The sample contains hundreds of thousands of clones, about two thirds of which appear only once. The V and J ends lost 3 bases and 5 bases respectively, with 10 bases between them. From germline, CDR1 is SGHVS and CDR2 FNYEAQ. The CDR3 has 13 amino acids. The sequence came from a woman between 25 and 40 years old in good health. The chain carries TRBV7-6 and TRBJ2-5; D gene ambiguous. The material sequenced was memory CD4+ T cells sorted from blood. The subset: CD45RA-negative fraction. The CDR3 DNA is TGTGCCAGCAGCTTTTCGCGTTGGGAGACCCAGTACTTC. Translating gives CASSFSRWETQYF.